This TCR beta chain emerged from a study of OX40 agonist ivuxolimab in advanced cancers. Whole-study context: From roughly 20 to 90 years was the age range, with a mean of 60 years, and about 83% were male. Of the patients, three showed partial responses, one with hepatocellular carcinoma and two with cutaneous melanoma.

Whole-study findings and limits: In general, CD8+ T cells held more expanded clones than CD4+ did, on average.

This CDR3 comprises 12 residues. Trimming shortened V by 2 bases and J by 7 bases, and 7 bases separated the two germline ends. CDR1 and CDR2 (germline): SGHDT, YYEEEE. Note on this clone: Its antigen remains unidentified.

Generated by immunoSEQ multiplex PCR, the TCRdb table keeps only in-frame clones and is missing some. The sample has about 86,000 clones; about 90% are singletons. The sequencing used CD4+ or CD8+ T cells sorted from blood, collected in a trial of the OX40 agonist ivuxolimab. The source of this sequence is an adult with an advanced solid tumor such as melanoma, head and neck, liver or kidney cancer. The rearrangement uses TRBV5-6 and TRBJ1-5; D remains unclear. CDR3 loop: CASSFQRQPQHF. As DNA, the CDR3 is TGTGCCAGCAGCTTCCAGCGACAGCCCCAGCATTTT.